This T cell receptor (beta chain) was identified during a study of regulatory T cells in long-lasting Graves disease. This clonotype has at least ten counts. CDR3 regions were amplified by Arm-PCR using iRepertoire HTBI primers to build TCR beta libraries. From the multiplex PCR reads, TCRdb called clonotypes with MiXCR, one entry per CDR3 protein. The sample has over 200,000 distinct CDR3 sequences; 15% to 20% are singletons. Regarding time point: newly diagnosed GD, antithyroid drugs for less than 3 months. RNA extracted from PBMCs served as the sequencing template. The same data also went into a second study, on T cells in Graves' hyperthyroidism and ophthalmopathy.

The sequence came from a young woman with Graves disease. The specimen comprised peripheral blood mononuclear cells (PBMCs), sampled at new diagnosis, from a patient treated with antithyroid drugs.

The DNA for the CDR3 is TGTGCCACCAGTGATCGTAGCGGGGGGTCCCCAGATACGCAGTATTTT. Its translation: CATSDRSGGSPDTQYF. The J gene is TRBJ2-3, the V gene TRBV24-1; the match to TRBD2 covers 10 bases. V was pared by 3 bases and J by 4 bases, with 6 bases of the junction left unmatched. The CDR3 sequence is 16 residues long. In germline, CDR1 is KGHDR, CDR2 SFDVKD.